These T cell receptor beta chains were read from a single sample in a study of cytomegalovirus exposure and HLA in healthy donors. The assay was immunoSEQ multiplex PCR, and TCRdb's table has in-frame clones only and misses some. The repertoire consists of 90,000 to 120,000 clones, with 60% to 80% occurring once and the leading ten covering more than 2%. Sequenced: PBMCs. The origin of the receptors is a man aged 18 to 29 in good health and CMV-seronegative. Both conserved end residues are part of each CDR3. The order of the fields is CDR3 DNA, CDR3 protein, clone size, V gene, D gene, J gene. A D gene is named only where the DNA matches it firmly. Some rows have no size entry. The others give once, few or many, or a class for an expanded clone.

TGTGCCAGCAGCTTAGATCTCCGGGAGACCCAGTACTTC | CASSLDLRETQYF | NA | TRBV11-2 | NA | TRBJ2-5
TGTGCCAGCAGCTCCGGGCGGGGGCGGTTCTTC | CASSSGRGRFF | NA | TRBV7-2 | NA | TRBJ2-1
TGCGCCAGCAGCCAAGGAGGGGGCAAGGGGAACTATGGCTACACCTTC | CASSQGGGKGNYGYTF | NA | TRBV4-3 | TRBD1 | TRBJ1-2
TGTGCCAGCAGCTCCCACGACAGATTCTCCTACGAGCAGTACTTC | CASSSHDRFSYEQYF | NA | TRBV7-2 | NA | TRBJ2-7
TGTGCCAGCAGCGATGGACAGGGGCGGTCACCCCTCCACTTT | CASSDGQGRSPLHF | NA | TRBV7-9 | TRBD1 | TRBJ1-6
TGTTCCAGCATCTCAAAGCGCCAAGTTTCCACAGATACGCAGTATTTT | CSSISKRQVSTDTQYF | NA | TRBV7-9 | NA | TRBJ2-3
TGTGCCAGCAGCTTCATCCAATACGAGCAGTACTTC | CASSFIQYEQYF | few | TRBV7-9 | NA | TRBJ2-7
TGTGCCAGTAGAATGCCCGGGGGGGTAAGTCAGCCCCAGCATTTT | CASRMPGGVSQPQHF | NA | TRBV19 | NA | TRBJ1-5
TGTGCCAGCAGCTTATCAGGAGGGGACACAGATACGCAGTATTTT | CASSLSGGDTDTQYF | NA | TRBV7-9 | NA | TRBJ2-3
TGTGCCAGCAGCCAGCGGGACACTTACAATGAGCAGTTCTTC | CASSQRDTYNEQFF | NA | TRBV7-8 | NA | TRBJ2-1
TGCGCCAGCAGCTTGGGGGGAGACTCCCCTGGGGCCAACGTCCTGACTTTC | CASSLGGDSPGANVLTF | NA | TRBV5-1 | NA | TRBJ2-6
TGTGCCAGTAGCACCGGACTAGGAGGGGGGGAGACCCAGTACTTC | CASSTGLGGGETQYF | NA | TRBV19 | NA | TRBJ2-5
TGCAGCGTTGAAATCTGGGCGGGGGCCAAAAACATTCAGTACTTC | CSVEIWAGAKNIQYF | NA | TRBV29-1 | NA | TRBJ2-4
TGTGCCAGCAGCCGGACAGGGAAGGGGACTGAAGCTTTCTTT | CASSRTGKGTEAFF | few | TRBV7-2 | TRBD1 | TRBJ1-1
TGTGCCACCAGCAGAGTAGGGGAAGCCCTCCACTTT | CATSRVGEALHF | NA | TRBV15 | NA | TRBJ1-6
TGCGCCAGCAGCCACTCCGGGACAGGGGAATTCTACGAGCAGTACTTC | CASSHSGTGEFYEQYF | NA | TRBV4-3 | TRBD1 | TRBJ2-7
TGCGCCAGCAGCCAAGTCGCGGTGCTCGATAGTTCACCCCTCCACTTT | CASSQVAVLDSSPLHF | few | TRBV4-3 | NA | TRBJ1-6
TGTGCCAGTAGTATAGTATCTATGCGTCTCGCGACTAATGAAAAACTGTTTTTT | CASSIVSMRLATNEKLFF | once | TRBV19 | NA | TRBJ1-4
TGTGCCAGCACCCGAACAGGGTTCGAGCAGTACTTC | CASTRTGFEQYF | NA | TRBV6-1 | NA | TRBJ2-7
TGTGCCAGCAGTTTCCAAGGACAGGGGGCGCGGGGCTACACCTTC | CASSFQGQGARGYTF | NA | TRBV28 | TRBD1 | TRBJ1-2
TGTGCCAGCAGCTTAGATAGCCGGGGTTCTGCCAATCAGCCCCAGCATTTT | CASSLDSRGSANQPQHF | NA | TRBV11-2 | NA | TRBJ1-5
TGCGCCAGCAGCTGGGGGGACAGGGGGAATGAGCAGTTCTTC | CASSWGDRGNEQFF | NA | TRBV5-1 | TRBD1 | TRBJ2-1
TGTGCCAGCAGAGAGGGACAGATTTATGGCTACCCCTTC | CASREGQIYGYPF | NA | TRBV6-5 | TRBD1 | TRBJ1-2
TGTGCCAGCAGCTTATGGGGAGATGGCTACACCTTC | CASSLWGDGYTF | NA | TRBV7-9 | NA | TRBJ1-2
TGTGCCAGTTTCGGGGTAGCGAGTGCGGATACGCAGTATTTT | CASFGVASADTQYF | NA | TRBV27 | NA | TRBJ2-3
TGTGCCAGCAGTGCGGACAGGGTTTACGGTGAGCAGTTCTTC | CASSADRVYGEQFF | NA | TRBV6-5 | TRBD1 | TRBJ2-1
TGTGCCATCAGTGAGTCTAAGGGGTATGGCTACACCTTC | CAISESKGYGYTF | few | TRBV10-3 | NA | TRBJ1-2
TGTGCCAGCAGCTTTACTAGGAGGACTGAAGCTTTCTTT | CASSFTRRTEAFF | few | TRBV7-8 | NA | TRBJ1-1
TGTGCCAGCGGACAGGGGAATTTCCAGCATTTT | CASGQGNFQHF | NA | TRBV28 | TRBD1 | TRBJ1-5
TGTGCCAGCAGTGATACAGGCAATTATCAGCCCCAGCATTTT | CASSDTGNYQPQHF | few | TRBV25-1 | NA | TRBJ1-5
TGTGCCAGCCAAAACAGGGTCACTGAAGCTTTCTTT | CASQNRVTEAFF | NA | TRBV11-1 | NA | TRBJ1-1
TGCGCCAGCAGCTTGGATAGGTCCCTAGCGGGGGCAACCCAGTACTTC | CASSLDRSLAGATQYF | NA | TRBV5-1 | TRBD2 | TRBJ2-5
TGTGCCAGCAACCCAACGGGGGGAGTAAGCGGGGAGCTGTTTTTT | CASNPTGGVSGELFF | NA | TRBV6-5 | TRBD2 | TRBJ2-2
TGTGCCAGCAGCCCGGAGATCAGCACAGATACGCAGTATTTT | CASSPEISTDTQYF | once | TRBV7-3 | NA | TRBJ2-3
TGTGCCAGCAGCTTGAGTGTCGCCGGGGCGGGATCACCCCTCCACTTT | CASSLSVAGAGSPLHF | few | TRBV5-6 | NA | TRBJ1-6
TGCGCCAGCAGCCGGGGGGCGAACGAGCAGTACTTC | CASSRGANEQYF | NA | TRBV5-1 | NA | TRBJ2-7
TGTGCCAGCAGCTTAACGAAGGGGTACGAGCAGTACTTC | CASSLTKGYEQYF | NA | TRBV7-3 | NA | TRBJ2-7
TGCGCCAGCAGCTTGGGAGGCTTCGGGACTAGCGGGGGGGCGCGGCCCGAGCAGTACTTC | CASSLGGFGTSGGARPEQYF | few | TRBV5-1 | TRBD2 | TRBJ2-7
TGTGCCATCAGCGCACAGGTCCTAAGCTCCTACGAGCAGTACTTC | CAISAQVLSSYEQYF | NA | TRBV10-3 | NA | TRBJ2-7
TGTGCCAGTAGTATCTTGTACAGTTCATATCAGCCCCAGCATTTT | CASSILYSSYQPQHF | NA | TRBV19 | NA | TRBJ1-5
TGTGCCAGCAGCAGAAGCCCGGACAGGGCGGGACGCATCGGAAACACCATATATTTT | CASSRSPDRAGRIGNTIYF | NA | TRBV7-3 | TRBD1 | TRBJ1-3